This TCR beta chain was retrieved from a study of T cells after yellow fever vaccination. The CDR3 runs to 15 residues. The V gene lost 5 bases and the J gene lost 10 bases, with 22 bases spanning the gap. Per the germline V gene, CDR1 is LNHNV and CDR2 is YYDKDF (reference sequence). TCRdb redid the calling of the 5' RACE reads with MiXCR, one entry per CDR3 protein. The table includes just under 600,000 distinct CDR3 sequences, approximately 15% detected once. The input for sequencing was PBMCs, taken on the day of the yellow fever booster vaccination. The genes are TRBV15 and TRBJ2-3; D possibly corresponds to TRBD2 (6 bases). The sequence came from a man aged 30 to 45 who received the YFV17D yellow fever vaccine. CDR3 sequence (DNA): TGTGCCACCAGCTCAACAAGCGGGTGGGTAGGTCCGCAGTATTTT. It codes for CATSSTSGWVGPQYF. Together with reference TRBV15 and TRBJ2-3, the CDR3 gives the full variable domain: DAMVIQNPRYQVTQFGKPVTLSCSQTLNHNVMYWYQQKSSQAPKLLFHYYDKDFNNEADTPDNFQSRRPNTSFCFLDIRSPGLGDTAMYLCATSSTSGWVGPQYFGPGTRLTVL.